A single T cell receptor beta chain is shown here with its context. The data stem from a study of T cell clusters in autoimmune cytopenias. TRB was amplified from about 260 ng of peripheral blood genomic DNA per sample. One tube held mixed TRB-A and TRB-B primer pools for touch-down PCR. TCRdb re-called the multiplex PCR reads and catalogs CDR3 proteins one per entry, DNA excluded. This listing includes about 8,300 distinct CDR3 sequences. The CDR3 loop spans 15 amino acids. The germline V gene encodes CDR1 KGHSH and CDR2 LQKENI. Sequenced sample: peripheral blood. J is TRBJ2-7 and V is TRBV18; the TRBD1 assignment by TCRdb is unverifiable without DNA. This TCR came from a human donor with an autoimmune cytopenia or autoimmune hepatitis (not recorded which). CDR3 region: CASSPKTGAAYEQYF.